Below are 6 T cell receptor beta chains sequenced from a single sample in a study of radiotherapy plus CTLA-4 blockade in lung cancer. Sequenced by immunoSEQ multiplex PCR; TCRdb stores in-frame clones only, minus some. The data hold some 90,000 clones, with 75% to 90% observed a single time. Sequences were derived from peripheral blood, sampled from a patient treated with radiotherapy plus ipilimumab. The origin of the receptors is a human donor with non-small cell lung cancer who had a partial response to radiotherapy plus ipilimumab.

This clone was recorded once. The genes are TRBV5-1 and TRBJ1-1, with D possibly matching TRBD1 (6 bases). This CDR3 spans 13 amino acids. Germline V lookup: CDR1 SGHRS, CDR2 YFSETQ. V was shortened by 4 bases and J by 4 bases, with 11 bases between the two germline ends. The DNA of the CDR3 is TGCGCCAGCAGCGCAGGGGATTTCACTGAAGCTTTCTTT. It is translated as CASSAGDFTEAFF.

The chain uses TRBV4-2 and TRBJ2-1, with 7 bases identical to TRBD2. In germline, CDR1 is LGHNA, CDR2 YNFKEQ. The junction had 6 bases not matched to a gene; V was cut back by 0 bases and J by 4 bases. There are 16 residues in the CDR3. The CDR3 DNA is TGTGCCAGCAGCCAAGAGAGGCTAGCGGAGTACAATGAGCAGTTCTTC. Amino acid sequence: CASSQERLAEYNEQFF.

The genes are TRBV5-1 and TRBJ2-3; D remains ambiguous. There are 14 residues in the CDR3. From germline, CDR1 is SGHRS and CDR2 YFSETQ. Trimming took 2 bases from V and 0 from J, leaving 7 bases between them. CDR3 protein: CASSLVESTDTQYF. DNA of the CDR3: TGCGCCAGCAGCTTAGTGGAGAGCACAGATACGCAGTATTTT.

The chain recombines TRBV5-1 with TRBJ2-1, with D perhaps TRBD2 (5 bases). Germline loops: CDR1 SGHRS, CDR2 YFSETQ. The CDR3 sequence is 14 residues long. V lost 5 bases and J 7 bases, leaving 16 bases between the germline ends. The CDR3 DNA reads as TGCGCCAGCAGGAGGGCCGAGGGTGGGAATGAGCAGTTCTTC. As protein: CASRRAEGGNEQFF.

The CDR3 spells CASSLGWREQYF. The CDR3 bases are TGTGCCAGCAGTTTAGGATGGAGGGAGCAGTACTTC. V and J are TRBV6-6 and TRBJ2-7, with D possibly being TRBD2 (5 bases). Trimming shortened V by 4 bases and J by 7 bases, and 11 bases separated the two germline ends. The germline gives CDR1 MNHNY, CDR2 SVGAGI (reference sequence). The CDR3 covers 12 residues.

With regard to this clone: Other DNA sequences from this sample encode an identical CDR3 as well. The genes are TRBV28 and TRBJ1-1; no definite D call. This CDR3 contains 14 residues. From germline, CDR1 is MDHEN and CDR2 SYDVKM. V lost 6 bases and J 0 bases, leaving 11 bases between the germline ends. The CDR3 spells CASRPRQLNTEAFF. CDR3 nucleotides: TGTGCCAGCAGGCCGCGGCAGTTGAACACTGAAGCTTTCTTT.